This entry features one T cell receptor beta chain sequence. This clonotype was seen a few times. This clone's antigen is unknown. No much larger clone exists at a distance of one base, and base qualities are not known. From its cysteine to its phenylalanine, the CDR3 spans 15 amino acids. Only the CDR3 DNA stays, 45 bases, in frame from base 1. The germline V gene yields SGHRS for CDR1 and YFSETQ for CDR2. Trimming costs V 0 bases and J 6 bases, and their ends lie 15 bases apart. The library was obtained by RACE. Reads for this sample came from a NextSeq 500. During library preparation, unique molecular identifiers were attached to individual cDNA molecules so that TCRs could be counted quantitatively and reproducibly. Each blood RNA sample was used to sequence both TCR alpha and TCR beta chains. In the original analysis: Samples had a median of roughly 100,000 TCRs, with a range from 23,224 to 690,600. V, J and CDR3 annotation of the TCR reads was carried out using the Decombinator software suite. Every sample was subsampled to the same number of TCRs (28,000) for the PS versus PT1 abundance plots. Expanded TCRs were defined as absent before sensitization and observed at least eight times at the 2-week time point. The public reads were quality trimmed at Q25 with fastp and then assembled into clones with MiXCR by TCRdb, keeping productive beta chains. Rows matching on CDR3 protein sequence are summarized as one entry with the most common DNA and genes. The V and J calls reflect TCRdb's pipeline rather than the authors' work. The sample table lists roughly 380,000 distinct CDR3 sequences, around 5.5% of them with a count of one. The ten largest clones represent roughly 2.6% of the sample.

The sample comes from a study of human T cells and chemical hapten exposure (dated by TCRdb to 2020 to 2023). Regarding the research as a whole: For sensitization, 2% DPC in acetone was applied to a 2 cm by 2 cm area of upper inner arm skin. Twenty-nine alopecia patients provided blood for TCR sequencing at one to four time points (pre-sensitization, 2, 6 and 24 weeks). The study tracked peripheral blood TCR repertoire changes in vivo during primary and secondary sensitization to the hapten diphenylcyclopropenone (DPC) in alopecia patients. The patient cohort, mostly female, included alopecia areata with under or over 50% scalp involvement, alopecia totalis and alopecia universalis. Throughout the roughly 23-week study period, patients were also given weekly therapeutic DPC doses on the scalp. Patient blood was sampled pre-sensitization (week 0) and at 2, 6 and about 24 weeks after DPC sensitization. Patch testing was done on the upper back using Finn chambers containing 0.01% DPC, and results were scored after 6 days according to International Contact Dermatitis Research Group standards. Libraries were combined into a pool for sequencing, and differences in TCR yield between samples came mainly from small differences in library volumes within the pool. Study-wide findings and limitations: Expanded TCRs formed significantly more large CDR3 similarity clusters than pre-sensitization or healthy control sets, consistent with antigen-driven responses. DPC sensitization did not change the number of TCRs with a frequency above 1 in 1000, and there was no evidence of changes in global repertoire structure. Repeated subsampling changed both the strength of the expansion versus patch-test correlation and the threshold at which that correlation became significant. The number of PT1 expanded TCRs positively correlated with patch test score, significant at thresholds 8, 16 and 32 but not 4. Alopecia, a presumed autoimmune disease, was present in all patients, so the immune response of the patients might differ from that of healthy individuals.

What this sample's time point label stands for: pre-sensitization, week 0. Interpreted using the paper, the treatment or condition label stands for: therapeutic diphenylcyclopropenone sensitization with weekly scalp DPC. Blood at each patch-test visit was drawn before the patch test was applied. Patients were considered eligible if aged 18 to 70, diagnosed with alopecia and deemed suitable for DPC therapy, and patients were excluded if pregnant. Unfractionated whole blood was collected in Tempus Blood RNA tubes, and total RNA was extracted from that blood. The sequencing here drew on whole blood, taken in connection with sensitization to the hapten diphenylcyclopropenone (DPC). The rearranged chain carries TRBV5-1 and TRBJ1-2, with the D segment identity uncertain. The TCR comes from a woman between 45 and 65 years old with alopecia areata. Some clones in this sample may be carry-over from other donors' samples. CDR3 sequence: CASSLAGQPRDGYTF. The nucleotide sequence is TGCGCCAGCAGCTTGGCCGGGCAGCCAAGGGATGGCTACACCTTC. Where the CDR3 stops, the reference TRBV5-1 and TRBJ1-2 genes take over; the full variable domain is KAGVTQTPRYLIKTRGQQVTLSCSPISGHRSVSWYQQTPGQGLQFLFEYFSETQRNKGNFPGRFSGRQFSNSRSEMNVSTLELGDSALYLCASSLAGQPRDGYTFGSGTRLTVV.